The rows below give T cell receptor beta chains drawn from one sample of a study of T cells in localized non-small cell lung cancer. Sequenced by immunoSEQ multiplex PCR; TCRdb stores in-frame clones only, minus some. The sample shows about 52,000 clones, more than 85% of them seen only once. The sample was PBMCs, taken before any cancer treatment. These receptors originate from a female donor with stage II lung adenocarcinoma. CDR3s include the opening cysteine and the closing phenylalanine or tryptophan. The order of the fields is clone size, J gene, D gene, V gene, CDR3 protein, CDR3 DNA. The D gene is left open where the match is weak. Size is omitted from some rows. Given values are once, few, many or a class for expanded clones.

clone_size: -; j_call: TRBJ1-1; d_call: -; v_call: TRBV7-3; cdr3_aa: CASSFGGDTEAFF; cdr3_nt: TGTGCCAGCAGCTTCGGCGGCGACACTGAAGCTTTCTTT
clone_size: -; j_call: TRBJ1-2; d_call: TRBD1; v_call: TRBV6-5; cdr3_aa: CASSLQGNYGYTF; cdr3_nt: TGTGCCAGCAGCTTACAGGGGAACTATGGCTACACCTTC
clone_size: -; j_call: TRBJ1-2; d_call: TRBD1; v_call: TRBV5-1; cdr3_aa: CASSPDGQGLSYGYTF; cdr3_nt: TGCGCCAGCAGCCCTGATGGACAGGGGCTTTCCTATGGCTACACCTTC
clone_size: -; j_call: TRBJ1-1; d_call: -; v_call: TRBV4-1; cdr3_aa: CASSPRAGDTEAFF; cdr3_nt: TGCGCCAGCAGCCCCCGGGCAGGGGACACTGAAGCTTTCTTT
clone_size: -; j_call: TRBJ2-5; d_call: TRBD2; v_call: TRBV5-1; cdr3_aa: CASSLVETGGLETQYF; cdr3_nt: TGCGCCAGCAGCTTGGTGGAGACGGGAGGTTTGGAGACCCAGTACTTC
clone_size: -; j_call: TRBJ1-2; d_call: -; v_call: TRBV11-2; cdr3_aa: CASTIGAGHGYTF; cdr3_nt: TGTGCCAGCACTATCGGAGCTGGACATGGCTACACCTTC
clone_size: -; j_call: TRBJ1-6; d_call: -; v_call: TRBV27; cdr3_aa: CASSFQGTPLHF; cdr3_nt: TGTGCCAGCAGTTTTCAGGGGACCCCCCTCCACTTT
clone_size: -; j_call: TRBJ1-1; d_call: -; v_call: TRBV7-7; cdr3_aa: CASSPLGMNTEAFF; cdr3_nt: TGTGCTAGCAGCCCACTTGGTATGAACACTGAAGCTTTCTTT
clone_size: -; j_call: TRBJ2-3; d_call: -; v_call: TRBV10-2; cdr3_aa: CASSPGLSTDTQYF; cdr3_nt: TGCGCCAGCAGCCCGGGACTTAGCACAGATACGCAGTATTTT
clone_size: medium-sized; j_call: TRBJ1-1; d_call: -; v_call: TRBV4-2; cdr3_aa: CASSQVAGREEAFF; cdr3_nt: TGTGCCAGCAGCCAAGTTGCGGGCAGGGAGGAAGCTTTCTTT
clone_size: -; j_call: TRBJ1-4; d_call: -; v_call: TRBV5-5; cdr3_aa: CASSFLTNEKLFF; cdr3_nt: TGTGCCAGCAGCTTTTTAACTAATGAAAAACTGTTTTTT